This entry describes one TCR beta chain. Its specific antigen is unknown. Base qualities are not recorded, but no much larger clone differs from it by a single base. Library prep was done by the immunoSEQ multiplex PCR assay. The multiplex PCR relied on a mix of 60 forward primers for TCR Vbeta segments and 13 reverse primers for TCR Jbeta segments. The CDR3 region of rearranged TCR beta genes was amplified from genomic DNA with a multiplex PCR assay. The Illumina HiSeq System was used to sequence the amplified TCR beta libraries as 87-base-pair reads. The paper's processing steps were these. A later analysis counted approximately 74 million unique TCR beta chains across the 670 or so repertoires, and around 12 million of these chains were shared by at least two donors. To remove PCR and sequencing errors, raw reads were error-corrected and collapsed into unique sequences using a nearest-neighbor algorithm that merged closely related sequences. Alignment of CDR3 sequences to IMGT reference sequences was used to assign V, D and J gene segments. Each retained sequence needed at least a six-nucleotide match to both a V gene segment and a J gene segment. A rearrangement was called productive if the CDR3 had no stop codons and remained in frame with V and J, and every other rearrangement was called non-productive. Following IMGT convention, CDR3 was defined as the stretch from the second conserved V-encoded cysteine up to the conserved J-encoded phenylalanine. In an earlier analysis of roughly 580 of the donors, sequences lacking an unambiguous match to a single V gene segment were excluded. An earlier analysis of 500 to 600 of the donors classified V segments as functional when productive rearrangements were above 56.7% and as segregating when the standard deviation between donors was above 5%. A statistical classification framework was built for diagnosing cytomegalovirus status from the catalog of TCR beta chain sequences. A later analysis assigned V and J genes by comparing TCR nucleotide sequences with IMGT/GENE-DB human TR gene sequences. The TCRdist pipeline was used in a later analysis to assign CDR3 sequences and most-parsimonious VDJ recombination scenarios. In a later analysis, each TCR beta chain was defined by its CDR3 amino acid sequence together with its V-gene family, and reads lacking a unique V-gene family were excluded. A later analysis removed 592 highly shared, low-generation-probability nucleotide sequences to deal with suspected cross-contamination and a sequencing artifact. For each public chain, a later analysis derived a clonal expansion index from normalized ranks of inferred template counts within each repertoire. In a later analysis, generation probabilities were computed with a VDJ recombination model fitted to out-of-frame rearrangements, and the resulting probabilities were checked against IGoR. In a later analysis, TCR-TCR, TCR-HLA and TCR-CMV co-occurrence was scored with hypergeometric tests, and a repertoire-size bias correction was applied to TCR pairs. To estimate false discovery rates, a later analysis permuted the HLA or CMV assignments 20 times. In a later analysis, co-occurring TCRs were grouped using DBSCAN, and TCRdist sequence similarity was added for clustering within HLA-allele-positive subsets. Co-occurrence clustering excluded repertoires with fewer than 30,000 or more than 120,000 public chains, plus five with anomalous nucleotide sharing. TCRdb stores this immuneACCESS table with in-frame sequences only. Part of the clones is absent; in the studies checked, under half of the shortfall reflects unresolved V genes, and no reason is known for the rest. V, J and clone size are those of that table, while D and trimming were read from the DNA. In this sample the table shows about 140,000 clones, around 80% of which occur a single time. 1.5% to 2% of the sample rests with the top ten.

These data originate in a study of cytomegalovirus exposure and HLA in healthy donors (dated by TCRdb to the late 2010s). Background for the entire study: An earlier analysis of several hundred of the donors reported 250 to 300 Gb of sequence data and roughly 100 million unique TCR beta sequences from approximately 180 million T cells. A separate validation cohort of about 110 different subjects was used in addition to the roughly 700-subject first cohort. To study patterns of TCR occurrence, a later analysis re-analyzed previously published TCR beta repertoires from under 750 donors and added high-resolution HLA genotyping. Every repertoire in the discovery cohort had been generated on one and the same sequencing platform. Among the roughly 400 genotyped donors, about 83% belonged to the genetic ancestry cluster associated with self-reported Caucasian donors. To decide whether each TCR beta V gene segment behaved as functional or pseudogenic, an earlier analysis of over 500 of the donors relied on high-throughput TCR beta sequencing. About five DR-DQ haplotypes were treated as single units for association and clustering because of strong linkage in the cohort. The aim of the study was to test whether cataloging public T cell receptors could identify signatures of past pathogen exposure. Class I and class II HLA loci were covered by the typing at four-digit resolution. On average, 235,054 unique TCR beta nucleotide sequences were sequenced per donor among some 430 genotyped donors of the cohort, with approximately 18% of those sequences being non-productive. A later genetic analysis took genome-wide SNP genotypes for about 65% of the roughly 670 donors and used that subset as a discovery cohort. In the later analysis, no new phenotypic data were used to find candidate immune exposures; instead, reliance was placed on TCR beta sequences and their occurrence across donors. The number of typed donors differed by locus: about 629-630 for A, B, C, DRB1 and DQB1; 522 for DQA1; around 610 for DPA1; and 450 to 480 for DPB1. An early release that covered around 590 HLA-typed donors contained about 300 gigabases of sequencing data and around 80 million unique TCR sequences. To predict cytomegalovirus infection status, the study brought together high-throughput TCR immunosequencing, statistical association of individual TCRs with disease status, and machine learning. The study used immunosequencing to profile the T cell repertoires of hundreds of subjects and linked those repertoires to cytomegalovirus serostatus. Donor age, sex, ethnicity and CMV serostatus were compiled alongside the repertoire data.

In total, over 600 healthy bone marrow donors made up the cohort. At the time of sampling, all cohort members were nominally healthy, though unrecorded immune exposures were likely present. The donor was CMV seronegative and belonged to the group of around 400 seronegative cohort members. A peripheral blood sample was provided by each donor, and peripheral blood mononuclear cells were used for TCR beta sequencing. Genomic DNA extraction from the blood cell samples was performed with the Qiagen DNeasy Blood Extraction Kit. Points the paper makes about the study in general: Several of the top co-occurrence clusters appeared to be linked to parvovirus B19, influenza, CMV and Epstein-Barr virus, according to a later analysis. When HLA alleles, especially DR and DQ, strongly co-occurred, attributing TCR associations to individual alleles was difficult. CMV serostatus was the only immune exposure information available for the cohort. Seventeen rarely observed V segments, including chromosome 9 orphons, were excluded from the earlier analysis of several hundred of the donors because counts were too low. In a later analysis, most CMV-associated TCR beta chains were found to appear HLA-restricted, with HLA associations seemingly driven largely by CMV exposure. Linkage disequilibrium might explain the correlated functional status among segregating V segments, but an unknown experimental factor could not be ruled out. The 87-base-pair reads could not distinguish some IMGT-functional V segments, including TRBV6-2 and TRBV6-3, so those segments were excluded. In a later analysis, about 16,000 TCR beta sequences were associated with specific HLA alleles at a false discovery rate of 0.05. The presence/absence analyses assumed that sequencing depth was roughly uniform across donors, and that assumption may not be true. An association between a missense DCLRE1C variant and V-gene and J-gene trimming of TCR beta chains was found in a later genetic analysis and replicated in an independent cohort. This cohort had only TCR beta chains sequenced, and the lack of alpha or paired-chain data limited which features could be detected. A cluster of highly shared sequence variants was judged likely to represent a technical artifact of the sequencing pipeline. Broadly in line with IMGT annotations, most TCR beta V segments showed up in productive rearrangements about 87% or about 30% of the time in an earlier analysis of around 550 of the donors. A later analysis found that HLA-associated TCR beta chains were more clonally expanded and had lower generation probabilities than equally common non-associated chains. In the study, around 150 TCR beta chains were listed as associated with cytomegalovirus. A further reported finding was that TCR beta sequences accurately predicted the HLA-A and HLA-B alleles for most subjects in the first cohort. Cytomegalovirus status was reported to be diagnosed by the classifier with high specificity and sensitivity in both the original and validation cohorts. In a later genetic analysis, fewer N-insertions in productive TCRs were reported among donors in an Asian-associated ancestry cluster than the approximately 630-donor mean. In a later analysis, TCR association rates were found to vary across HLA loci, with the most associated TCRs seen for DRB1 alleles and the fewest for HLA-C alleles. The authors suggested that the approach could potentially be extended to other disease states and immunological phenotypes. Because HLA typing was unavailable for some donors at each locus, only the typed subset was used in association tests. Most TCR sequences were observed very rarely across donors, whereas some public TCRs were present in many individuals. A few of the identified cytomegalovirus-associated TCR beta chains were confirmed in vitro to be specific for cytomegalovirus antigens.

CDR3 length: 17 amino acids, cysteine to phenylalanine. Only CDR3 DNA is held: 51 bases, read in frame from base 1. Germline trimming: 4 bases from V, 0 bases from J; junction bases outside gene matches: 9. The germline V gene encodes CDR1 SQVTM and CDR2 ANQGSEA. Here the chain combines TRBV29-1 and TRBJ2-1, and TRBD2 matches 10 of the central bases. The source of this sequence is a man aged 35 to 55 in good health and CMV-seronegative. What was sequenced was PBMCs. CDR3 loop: CSVAGTSEQSSYNEQFF. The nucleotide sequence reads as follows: TGCAGCGTTGCCGGGACTAGCGAGCAGAGCTCCTACAATGAGCAGTTCTTC.